The clone carrying this TCR beta chain occurred many times. This entry is derived from a study of blood T cell repertoires in COVID-19. Study in general: Sources were T cells, B-cell-depleted T cells, or PBMCs; the material itself was cDNA or gDNA.

This CDR3 has 16 amino acids. J lost 8 bases, V lost 1 base, and 5 bases had no gene match. From germline, CDR1 is SEHNR and CDR2 FQNEAQ (reference sequence). Per the original data handling: Using reference gene primer amplification, nucleated cell counts were estimated. Produced via immunoSEQ multiplex PCR; TCRdb's table is partial and in-frame only. That table supplies the V and J calls and clone size; D and trimming were determined from the DNA. The sample gives over 130,000 clones, almost 80% of which show up once; 2.5% to 3% is in the top ten. The receptor was isolated from a woman aged 50 to 60 who had recovered from COVID-19. Source material: PBMCs or T cells enriched from blood (not recorded which). The chain links TRBV7-9 to TRBJ1-4, with 12 bases that match TRBD1. The CDR3 loop is CASSLGDRGLKEKLFF. As DNA, the CDR3 is TGTGCCAGCAGCTTAGGGGACAGGGGGCTTAAAGAAAAACTGTTTTTT.